This TCR beta chain was found in a study of T cell responses to AZD1222 COVID-19 vaccine. Study observations and caveats: Most donors were white British and more were female, and clonal diversity was possibly underestimated. Within unmutated variant regions lay the reported targets of nearly half of spike-specific TCRs. Recipients of two AZD1222 doses showed rising Spike-specific TCR breadth and depth. Baseline serostatus was positive in only a handful of AZD1222 recipients.

Germline assignment: CDR1 SGDLS and CDR2 YYNGEE. CDR3 size: 18 residues. V gave up 4 bases and J gave up 8 bases; unmatched junction bases: 18. In the case of this clone: Its antigen remains unknown.

TCRdb keeps only in-frame clones here, not all; method: immunoSEQ multiplex PCR. Seen here are roughly 170,000 clones, roughly 94% observed once, and the top ten hold roughly 1.5%. Sample: peripheral blood, taken 28 days after the second AZD1222 dose. The chain links TRBV9 to TRBJ2-4, with 10 bases lining up with TRBD1. The TCR comes from an adult who received the AZD1222 COVID-19 vaccine. This CDR3 reads CASSRGTGTGARRDIQYF. The CDR3 nucleotides are TGTGCCAGCAGCCGAGGGACCGGGACAGGGGCCAGAAGGGACATTCAGTACTTC.